These 7 T cell receptor beta chains came from one sample sequenced in a study of cytomegalovirus exposure and HLA in healthy donors (TCRdb year 2017). Library construction relied on the immunoSEQ multiplex PCR assay. For the multiplex PCR, a mixture combining 60 forward primers for TCR Vbeta segments and 13 reverse primers for TCR Jbeta segments was used. TCRdb carries this immuneACCESS record with in-frame sequences only. Its versions omit some clonotypes, under half of them owing to an unresolved V gene in the studies checked, with the rest unexplained. Counted in this sample were roughly 150,000 clones; around four fifths of them appeared once. Approximately 1.5% of the sample rests with the top ten. Sequenced sample: PBMCs. The source is a woman between 18 and 30 years old in good health and CMV-seronegative.

The V gene is TRBV5-1, the J gene TRBJ1-2, with 9 bases matching TRBD1. The CDR3 is 14 amino acids. Germline CDR1 is SGHRS and CDR2 is YFSETQ. With V trimmed by 3 bases and J by 6 bases, 6 bases remained unmatched. The CDR3 here is CASSSWTGANGYTF. The CDR3, as DNA: TGCGCCAGCAGCTCCTGGACAGGGGCAAATGGCTACACCTTC.

This clone has a single count. The rearrangement joins TRBV6-5 to TRBJ2-1; 7 nucleotides line up with TRBD1. Germline CDR1 and CDR2: MNHEY and SVGAGI. This CDR3 contains 16 residues. V was pared by 2 bases and J by 2 bases, with 6 bases of the junction left unmatched. CDR3 residues: CASSYTDRTPYNEQFF. In DNA, the CDR3 is TGTGCCAGCAGTTACACGGACAGGACACCCTACAATGAGCAGTTCTTC.

J is TRBJ1-1 and V is TRBV15; D gene uncertain. The V end was cut by 4 bases, the J end by 0 bases, with 6 bases between. The CDR3 is 13 amino acids. Germline values: CDR1 LNHNV, CDR2 YYDKDF (reference sequence). In nucleotides, the CDR3 is TGTGCCACCAGCATGAGCATGAACACTGAAGCTTTCTTT. Translating gives CATSMSMNTEAFF.

The chain combines TRBV6-5 with TRBJ2-5, with 8 bases matching TRBD1. Per the germline V gene, CDR1 is MNHEY and CDR2 is SVGAGI. Germline trimming cut 5 bases from V and 5 bases from J; bases unmatched to any gene: 10. The CDR3 contains 15 residues. CDR3 in amino acids: CASSRSGDRGETQYF. The DNA of the CDR3 is TGTGCCAGCAGTAGATCCGGAGACAGGGGTGAGACCCAGTACTTC.

V and J are TRBV6-1 and TRBJ1-1, with 9 bases lining up with TRBD1. Unmatched junction bases numbered 3, after V lost 6 bases and J lost 1 base. Germline lookup yields CDR1 MNHNS and CDR2 SASEGT. The CDR3 runs to 14 residues. This CDR3 reads CASREGQGNTEAFF. CDR3 nucleotide sequence: TGTGCCAGCAGGGAGGGACAGGGGAACACTGAAGCTTTCTTT.

The chain combines TRBV19 with TRBJ1-2; D is unresolved. Germline V gene sequence: CDR1 LNHDA, CDR2 SQIVND (reference sequence). The CDR3 totals 11 residues. V was cut by 5 bases and J by 8 bases, with 9 bases left in between. The CDR3 DNA is TGTGCCAGTAGTTTACGGAGGGGCTACACCTTC. This codes for CASSLRRGYTF.

The chain carries TRBV25-1 and TRBJ1-3; 8 bases match TRBD1. J gave up 8 bases and V 4 bases, and 7 bases lay outside the gene matches. The germline V gene encodes CDR1 MGHDK and CDR2 SYGVNS. The CDR3 contains 14 residues. The CDR3 DNA reads as TGTGCCAGCAGTGGACAGGGGTTAATAGACACCATATATTTT. As protein: CASSGQGLIDTIYF.